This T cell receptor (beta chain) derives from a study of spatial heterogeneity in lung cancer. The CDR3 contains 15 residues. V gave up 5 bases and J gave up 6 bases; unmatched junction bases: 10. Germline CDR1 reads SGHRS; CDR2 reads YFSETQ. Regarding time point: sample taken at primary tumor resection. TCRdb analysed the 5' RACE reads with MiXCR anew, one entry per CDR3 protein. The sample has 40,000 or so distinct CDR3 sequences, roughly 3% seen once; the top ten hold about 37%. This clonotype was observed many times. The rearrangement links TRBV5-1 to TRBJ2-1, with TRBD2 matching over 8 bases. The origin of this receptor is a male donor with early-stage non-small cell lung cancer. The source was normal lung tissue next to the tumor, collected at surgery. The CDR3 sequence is CASSPGLGVSNEQFF. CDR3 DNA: TGCGCCAGCAGTCCGGGACTAGGGGTGAGCAATGAGCAGTTCTTC.